These T cell receptor beta chains were read from a single sample in a study of blood T cell repertoires in COVID-19. This table comes from immunoSEQ multiplex PCR, and its TCRdb copy is limited to in-frame clones, with some not included. Of approximately 20,000 clones detected, around 86% appear once; the ten largest clones hold about a sixth. Sequenced input: peripheral blood. These receptors all stem from a man aged 65 to 85 with acute or convalescent COVID-19. Both conserved end residues are part of each CDR3. The D gene is left open where the match is weak. Expanded clones are given a class, and other clones once, few, many or no size at all.

D	size	V	J	CDR3	DNA
-	-	TRBV11-2	TRBJ2-7	CASSPQVGGRGYEQYF	TGTGCCAGCAGCCCCCAGGTTGGGGGGAGGGGGTACGAGCAGTACTTC
TRBD1	-	TRBV9	TRBJ1-3	CASSVEQGFGNTIYF	TGTGCCAGCAGCGTGGAACAGGGGTTTGGAAACACCATATATTTT
-	-	TRBV3-1/TRBV3-2	TRBJ2-6	CASNRQVSSGANVLTF	TGTGCCAGCAATAGACAGGTTAGCTCTGGGGCCAACGTCCTGACTTTC
TRBD1	-	TRBV19	TRBJ1-4	CASLDRGREEKLFF	TGTGCCAGCCTTGACAGGGGGCGGGAGGAAAAACTGTTTTTT
-	-	TRBV28	TRBJ1-5	CASSFTGRGAPQHF	TGTGCCAGCAGTTTCACAGGGAGAGGGGCGCCCCAGCATTTT
-	-	TRBV18	TRBJ2-6	CASSELPGANVLTF	TGTGCCAGCTCGGAGCTGCCTGGGGCCAACGTCCTGACTTTC
TRBD1	-	TRBV29-1	TRBJ2-6	CSAGLGDRLTSGANVLTF	TGCAGCGCTGGGTTAGGGGACAGGCTTACGTCTGGGGCCAACGTCCTGACTTTC
TRBD1	-	TRBV28	TRBJ1-5	CASSPGTGVRQPQHF	TGTGCCAGCAGCCCCGGGACAGGGGTTCGTCAGCCCCAGCATTTT
TRBD2	-	TRBV19	TRBJ2-7	CASSNDSSGYTDEQYF	TGTGCCAGTAGTAATGACTCTAGCGGTTATACAGACGAGCAGTACTTC
-	once	TRBV9	TRBJ2-2	CASSVGVGGTGELFF	TGTGCCAGCAGCGTAGGTGTAGGGGGCACCGGGGAGCTGTTTTTT
TRBD1	-	TRBV25-1	TRBJ1-1	CASSEYDGTGGENTEAFF	TGTGCCAGCAGTGAATATGATGGGACAGGGGGCGAGAACACTGAAGCTTTCTTT
-	few	TRBV18	TRBJ2-5	CASSPELHFQETQYF	TGTGCCAGCTCACCGGAGTTGCACTTCCAAGAGACCCAGTACTTC
-	-	TRBV3-1/TRBV3-2	TRBJ2-1	CASSQGPSSYNEQFF	TGTGCCAGCAGCCAAGGTCCTAGCTCTTACAATGAGCAGTTCTTC
TRBD1	-	TRBV29-1	TRBJ2-7	CSVEVTGGHEQYF	TGCAGCGTTGAAGTCACAGGGGGTCACGAGCAGTACTTC